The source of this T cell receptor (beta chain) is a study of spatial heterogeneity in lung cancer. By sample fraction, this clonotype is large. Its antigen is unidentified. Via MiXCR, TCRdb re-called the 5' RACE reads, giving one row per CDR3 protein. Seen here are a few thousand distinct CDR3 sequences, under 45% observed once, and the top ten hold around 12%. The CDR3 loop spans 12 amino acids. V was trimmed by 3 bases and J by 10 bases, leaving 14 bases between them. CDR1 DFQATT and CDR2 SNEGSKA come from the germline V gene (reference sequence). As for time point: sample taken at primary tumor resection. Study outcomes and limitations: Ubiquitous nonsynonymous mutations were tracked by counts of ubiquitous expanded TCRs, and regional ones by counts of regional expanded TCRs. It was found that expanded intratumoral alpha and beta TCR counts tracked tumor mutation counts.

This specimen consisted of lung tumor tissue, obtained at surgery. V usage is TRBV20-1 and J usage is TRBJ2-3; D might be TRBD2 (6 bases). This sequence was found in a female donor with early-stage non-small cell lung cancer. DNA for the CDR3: TGCAGTGCTAGGGGACTGTCCGATCCGCAGTATTTT. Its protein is CSARGLSDPQYF.